This TCR beta chain was obtained from a study of response to subunit inactivated influenza vaccine. Study conclusions and caveats: After each seasonal influenza vaccination, few new T cells are recruited, the authors suggested.

TCRdb reprocessed the RT-PCR reads via MiXCR and lists one record per CDR3 protein. Of about 700,000 distinct CDR3 sequences listed, around a sixth were seen once; the top ten hold 9.5% to 13%. The CDR3 extends over 13 amino acids. V gave up 3 bases and J gave up 10 bases; unmatched junction bases: 7. CDR1 is LNHDA and CDR2 is SQIVND in the germline V gene (reference sequence). A remark on this clonotype: Its antigen is unidentified.

The chain combines TRBV19 with TRBJ1-2; the match to TRBD1 covers 8 bases. Sequenced here: PBMCs from blood, sampled approximately 13 days after vaccination. This TCR was recovered from a man between 50 and 59 years old who received an inactivated influenza vaccine. CDR3 coding DNA: TGTGCCAGTAGTATGAAGGACAGGGCGACCTACACCTTC. Amino acids: CASSMKDRATYTF.